The 14 T cell receptor beta chains below come from one sample, sequenced in a study of shared clonotypes between healthy human individuals. The data were produced by immunoSEQ multiplex PCR, yet TCRdb's version contains in-frame clones alone and is incomplete. The sample holds 2 million or so clones, 85% to 95% seen once. The sequenced sample was naive CD4+ T cells sorted from blood. Stated subset: CD45RA+ positively selected. The receptor set was obtained from a man aged 18 to 30 in good health.

The V and J genes are TRBV6-5 and TRBJ1-6; D uncertain. Germline values: CDR1 MNHEY, CDR2 SVGAGI. The CDR3 is 9 amino acids. The V end lost 8 bases, the J end lost 9 bases, and 2 bases lay between the germline ends. CDR3 loop: CASGSPLHF. DNA of the CDR3: TGTGCCAGCGGTTCACCCCTCCACTTT.

The V call is TRBV5-6, the J call TRBJ2-5; 8 nucleotides line up with TRBD1. Germline V gene sequence: CDR1 SGHDT, CDR2 YYEEEE. The CDR3 extends over 16 amino acids. With 4 bases clipped from V and 3 bases from J, the junction kept 11 bases outside the gene matches. The CDR3 nucleotides are TGTGCCAGCAGCCCCCAGGACAGGGACATGGAAGAGACCCAGTACTTC. Encoded protein: CASSPQDRDMEETQYF.

The rearrangement links TRBV27 to TRBJ2-2; D is uncertain. Germline V gives CDR1 MNHEY, CDR2 SMNVEV (reference sequence). Deletions cut 4 bases from V and 0 bases from J, with 12 bases between. This CDR3 comprises 16 residues. For the CDR3, the DNA is TGTGCCAGCAGTTCAGTTACGCACACGAACACCGGGGAGCTGTTTTTT. It specifies CASSSVTHTNTGELFF.

This clone was counted once. The gene calls are TRBV9 and TRBJ2-1; D remains ambiguous. The germline CDR1 and CDR2 sequences are SGDLS and YYNGEE. V gave up 8 bases and J gave up 0 bases, with 12 bases separating them. This CDR3 is 14 amino acids long. CDR3 nucleotides: TGTGCCAGAGAGGTGGGTAGCTCCTACAATGAGCAGTTCTTC. Amino acid sequence: CAREVGSSYNEQFF.

This clone has just one count. The J gene is TRBJ1-2, the V gene TRBV7-9; D gene uncertain. Trimming removed 2 bases from V and 6 bases from J, with 1 base in between. The length of the CDR3 is 10 residues. CDR1 and CDR2 from the germline V gene are SEHNR and FQNEAQ (reference sequence). The CDR3 region has the DNA TGTGCCAGCAGCTTAAATGGCTACACCTTC. Translation: CASSLNGYTF. Variable domain in full (rest from reference TRBV7-9 and TRBJ1-2): DTGVSQNPRHKITKRGQNVTFRCDPISEHNRLYWYRQTLGQGPEFLTYFQNEAQLEKSRLLSDRFSAERPKGSFSTLEIQRTEQGDSAMYLCASSLNGYTFGSGTRLTVV.

The chain links TRBV27 to TRBJ1-6; a possible D gene is TRBD1 (6 bases). Between the trimmed V and J ends, which lost 2 bases and 7 bases, there was a span of 9 bases. This CDR3 spans 14 amino acids. The germline V gene encodes CDR1 MNHEY and CDR2 SMNVEV (reference sequence). This CDR3 reads CASSLRGKNSPLHF. The CDR3 region has the DNA TGTGCCAGCAGTTTAAGGGGGAAAAATTCACCCCTCCACTTT.

Comments on this clone: Other DNA sequences from this sample encode an identical CDR3 as well. The chain employs TRBV6-1 and TRBJ2-6; D is unclear. V was cut by 4 bases and J by 1 base, with 8 bases left in between. From germline, CDR1 is MNHNS and CDR2 SASEGT. CDR3 length: 15 residues. The CDR3 loop reads CASSGGSSGANVLTF. Written as DNA, the CDR3 is TGTGCCAGCAGTGGGGGTTCGTCTGGGGCCAACGTCCTGACTTTC.

The V gene is TRBV6-5, the J gene TRBJ1-6; the D is unclear. Germline V gives CDR1 MNHEY, CDR2 SVGAGI. The CDR3 is 16 residues long. The ends were cut back, 1 base at V and 5 bases at J, with 12 bases in the middle. This CDR3 is CASSYFKGVNNSPLHF. The CDR3 DNA reads TGTGCCAGCAGTTACTTCAAAGGAGTCAATAATTCACCCCTCCACTTT.

This chain's CDR3 is CASSQDPSLGEQFF. CDR3 sequence (DNA): TGCGCCAGCAGCCAAGACCCGAGCTTGGGGGAGCAGTTCTTC. V gene TRBV4-3 combines with J gene TRBJ2-1, with D uncertain. The CDR3 totals 14 residues. The germline V gene encodes CDR1 LGHNA and CDR2 YSLEER. Between the trimmed V and J ends, which lost 0 bases and 10 bases, there was a span of 13 bases.

This chain links TRBV2 with TRBJ1-4; tentatively, D is TRBD1 (6 bases). Germline CDR1 and CDR2: SNHLY and FYNNEI. The CDR3 covers 14 residues. Trimming shortened V by 6 bases and J by 7 bases, and 15 bases separated the two germline ends. CDR3 region: CASSQDRLFEKLFF. The CDR3 DNA sequence: TGTGCCAGCAGCCAGGACAGACTTTTTGAAAAACTGTTTTTT.

The chain carries TRBV15 and TRBJ1-3; D gene unclear. The CDR3 runs to 14 residues. V was clipped by 0 bases and J by 4 bases, with 7 bases between them. Germline CDR1 and CDR2: LNHNV and YYDKDF (reference sequence). This chain's CDR3 is CATSRDFLGNTIYF. CDR3 nucleotide sequence: TGTGCCACCAGCAGAGATTTCCTAGGAAACACCATATATTTT.

V usage is TRBV7-9 and J usage is TRBJ2-5, with 8 bases fitting TRBD1. Germline V gene lookup returns CDR1 SEHNR and CDR2 FQNEAQ (reference sequence). V lost 4 bases, J lost 4 bases, and 11 bases stayed unmatched. The CDR3 has 16 amino acids. CDR3 DNA: TGTGCCAGCAGCTCAAAGACAGGGGTTTTGTTAGAGACCCAGTACTTC. Translation: CASSSKTGVLLETQYF.

The chain employs TRBV5-1 and TRBJ2-3, with D perhaps assigned TRBD1 or TRBD2 (6 bases each). The CDR3 extends over 15 amino acids. CDR1 is SGHRS and CDR2 is YFSETQ in the germline V gene. The V end lost 2 bases, the J end lost 4 bases, and 14 bases lay between the germline ends. The CDR3 reads CASSFAGQVSDTQYF. DNA of the CDR3: TGCGCCAGCAGCTTCGCGGGACAAGTGTCAGATACGCAGTATTTT.

The chain carries TRBV5-1 and TRBJ1-1, with D unresolved. CDR3 length equals 14 residues. Trimming removed 2 bases at V and 6 bases at J, with 14 bases between. The V gene's germline CDR1 is SGHRS and CDR2 YFSETQ. CDR3 DNA sequence: TGCGCCAGCAGCTTTCGGGAGTCCGCTCCTGAAGCTTTCTTT. Translating it yields CASSFRESAPEAFF.